These 5 T cell receptor beta chains were sequenced from one sample in a study of T-cell memory formation after mild COVID-19 (dated by TCRdb to 2020 to 2022). Library preparation was by 5' RACE. TCRdb records Illumina NovaSeq 6000 as the sequencer. TCRdb trimmed the raw reads at Q25, called clones with MiXCR and kept productive beta chains. Each entry is one CDR3 protein sequence, shown with its most common DNA and genes. This sample gives under 600,000 distinct CDR3 sequences in total; roughly 21% of them show up just once. The top ten hold approximately 8.4% of the sample. Sequencing input: PBMCs or a T cell subset sorted from them (not recorded which). These TCRs come from an adult woman who had mild COVID-19 (a few samples of this study predate the infection). The sample titles of this study are shuffled in the database, so cell type and time point are left out; the donor was told from shared clones.

This clonotype was found a few times. This chain connects TRBV20-1 to TRBJ1-5; D remains ambiguous. V was trimmed by 3 bases and J by 0 bases, leaving 12 bases between them. CDR3 length: 15 residues. Germline V gene lookup returns CDR1 DFQATT and CDR2 SNEGSKA (reference sequence). CDR3: CSASYRSHSNQPQHF. The CDR3 DNA is TGCAGTGCTAGTTACAGAAGCCATAGCAATCAGCCCCAGCATTTT.

This clonotype turned up a few times. V is TRBV4-2 and J is TRBJ2-7; TRBD2 aligns across 13 bases. This CDR3 is 18 amino acids long. Germline values: CDR1 LGHNA, CDR2 YNFKEQ. V trimming: 2 bases; J trimming: 0 bases; junction bases outside the gene matches: 7. CDR3 in DNA: TGTGCCAGCAGCCAATTTGTGACTAGCGGGAGGTCCTCCTACGAGCAGTACTTC. Translation gives CASSQFVTSGRSSYEQYF.

The J gene is TRBJ2-3, the V gene TRBV20-1, with 10 bases identical to TRBD2. Trimming removed 1 base from V and 5 bases from J; junction bases left unmatched: 6. Germline lookup yields CDR1 DFQATT and CDR2 SNEGSKA (reference sequence). CDR3 size: 15 residues. The CDR3 loop reads CSARVLAGVGDTQYF. DNA for the CDR3: TGCAGTGCTAGAGTCCTAGCGGGGGTCGGAGATACGCAGTATTTT.

This clonotype has a handful of counts. J is TRBJ2-2 and V is TRBV12-3 or TRBV12-4; 10 bases line up with TRBD1. V lost 6 bases to trimming and J lost 6 bases; unmatched junction nucleotides: 7. This CDR3 has 15 residues. The CDR3 sequence is CASRPRQGASGELFF. CDR3 DNA sequence: TGTGCCAGCAGACCTAGACAGGGGGCCTCCGGGGAGCTGTTTTTT.

This clonotype has only a few counts. The chain is built from TRBV3-1 and TRBJ1-1, with D possibly matching TRBD1 (5 bases). Germline CDR1 and CDR2: LGHDT and YNNKEL (reference sequence). Trimming took 4 bases from V and 2 from J, leaving 14 bases between them. The CDR3 is 15 amino acids. Here the CDR3 reads CASSLDPGRNTEAFF. For the CDR3, the DNA is TGTGCCAGCAGCCTTGACCCGGGACGTAACACTGAAGCTTTCTTT.